These 19 T cell receptor beta chains originate from one sample sequenced in a study of T cell changes during pregnancy in multiple sclerosis (dated by TCRdb to between 2018 and 2021). Library preparation was by the immunoSEQ multiplex PCR assay. The table comes from immuneACCESS by way of TCRdb, which keeps in-frame sequences with V and J called. Part of the clones is missing from these tables; in studies checked, under half for an unresolved V gene and the rest for unknown reasons. The sample includes 40,000 to 45,000 clones, with 85% to 95% observed a single time. 5.5% to 8% of the sample is taken by the ten largest. The sequenced sample was CD8+ T cells from peripheral blood mononuclear cells, obtained in the third trimester of pregnancy. These receptors all come from a female donor with multiple sclerosis, enrolled in a pregnancy study.

The chain combines TRBV6-5 with TRBJ1-5; no clear D gene. The CDR3 is 15 amino acids. The ends were cut back, 11 bases at V and 0 bases at J, with 17 bases in the middle. Germline values: CDR1 MNHEY, CDR2 SVGAGI. For the CDR3, the DNA is TGTGCCTCAAAGCCCGAAAAATATAGCAATCAGCCCCAGCATTTT. This translates into CASKPEKYSNQPQHF.

This chain connects TRBV5-1 to TRBJ1-2; 8 bases are shared with TRBD1. V lost 4 bases to trimming and J lost 4 bases; unmatched junction nucleotides: 6. This CDR3 has 14 residues. Looked up from germline, CDR1 is SGHRS and CDR2 is YFSETQ. CDR3 protein: CASSETGVGYGYTF. The DNA for the CDR3 is TGCGCCAGCAGCGAGACAGGGGTTGGCTATGGCTACACCTTC.

The CDR3 here is CAILGTSVYNEQFF. Written as DNA, the CDR3 is TGTGCCATTCTTGGGACTAGCGTGTACAATGAGCAGTTCTTC. The genes are TRBV6-1 and TRBJ2-1, with 10 bases that match TRBD2. After removal of 10 bases from V and 4 bases from J, the junction contained 7 bases not matched to a gene. In germline, CDR1 is MNHNS, CDR2 SASEGT. CDR3 length equals 14 residues.

The genes are TRBV12-5 and TRBJ1-5; 8 nucleotides align to TRBD1. In germline, CDR1 is LGHNT, CDR2 FRNRAP. The length of the CDR3 is 16 residues. Germline trimming cut 3 bases from V and 1 base from J; bases unmatched to any gene: 5. The CDR3: CASGLLTGASNQPQHF. The CDR3 bases are TGTGCTAGTGGTTTATTGACAGGGGCAAGCAATCAGCCCCAGCATTTT.

V is TRBV14 and J is TRBJ2-3; D remains ambiguous. The V gene lost 3 bases and the J gene lost 2 bases, with 6 bases spanning the gap. Germline V gene sequence: CDR1 SGHDN, CDR2 FVKESK. The CDR3 spans 13 residues. CDR3 sequence: CASSQFYTDTQYF. For the CDR3, the DNA is TGTGCCAGCAGCCAGTTCTACACAGATACGCAGTATTTT. The whole variable domain, remainder taken from reference TRBV14 and TRBJ2-3, is EAGVTQFPSHSVIEKGQTVTLRCDPISGHDNLYWYRRVMGKEIKFLLHFVKESKQDESGMPNNRFLAERTGGTYSTLKVQPAELEDSGVYFCASSQFYTDTQYFGPGTRLTVL.

The rearrangement links TRBV7-8 to TRBJ2-1; 8 bases agree with TRBD2. The CDR3 runs 15 residues. From germline, CDR1 is SGHVS and CDR2 FQNEAQ. The V and J ends lost 5 bases and 5 bases, in that order; junction bases with no gene match: 8. CDR3: CASSPERGTNNEQFF. For the CDR3, the DNA is TGTGCCAGCAGCCCGGAGCGGGGGACTAACAATGAGCAGTTCTTC.

The V and J genes are TRBV5-6 and TRBJ2-7; D gene ambiguous. This CDR3 is 13 amino acids long. Deletions cut 0 bases from V and 3 bases from J, with 7 bases between. CDR1 and CDR2 from the germline V gene are SGHDT and YYEEEE. In DNA, the CDR3 is TGTGCCAGCAGCTTGGTGTCAGACTACGAGCAGTACTTC. Encoded protein: CASSLVSDYEQYF.

The CDR3 bases are TGTGCCAGCAGTGAAATCACAGGGGAGTGGACTGAAGCTTTCTTT. This encodes CASSEITGEWTEAFF. V is TRBV6-1 and J is TRBJ1-1; 7 nucleotides agree with TRBD1. The CDR3 length is 15 residues. CDR1 and CDR2 from the germline V gene are MNHNS and SASEGT. Germline trimming cut 2 bases from V and 5 bases from J; bases unmatched to any gene: 8.

The J gene is TRBJ2-5, the V gene TRBV6-5; 8 bases match TRBD2. The J call may be incorrect, as the DNA end agrees better with TRBJ2-7. The germline gives CDR1 MNHEY, CDR2 SVGAGI. This CDR3 contains 15 residues. CDR3 protein: CASTTGSGATYEQYF. The CDR3 region has the DNA TGTGCCAGCACGACGGGTAGCGGGGCAACCTACGAGCAGTACTTC.

This clone was recorded once. The chain uses TRBV5-6 and TRBJ1-4; no clear D. CDR1 and CDR2 from the germline V gene are SGHDT and YYEEEE. The CDR3 spans 16 residues. Trimming left V 4 bases short and J 6 bases short, with 19 bases between. The CDR3 sequence: CASSPTFGSMYEKLFF. CDR3 nucleotide sequence: TGTGCCAGCAGCCCGACTTTCGGGTCGATGTATGAAAAACTGTTTTTT.

As concerns this clone: Mismatch with germline at one junction end may stem from a read error. The chain combines TRBV11-2 with TRBJ2-1; 10 nucleotides agree with TRBD2. This CDR3 region has 19 residues. CDR1 SGHAT and CDR2 FQNNGV come from the germline V gene. DNA of the CDR3: TGTGCCAGCAGCGTAGACGGTCTAGCGGGAGAGTACTCCTACAATGAGCAGTTCTTC. Protein sequence: CASSVDGLAGEYSYNEQFF.

The chain has TRBV7-9 and TRBJ1-1; 10 bases align to TRBD1. Germline CDR1 and CDR2: SEHNR and FQNEAQ (reference sequence). The CDR3 is 12 amino acids. J lost 12 bases, V lost 5 bases, and 6 bases had no gene match. CDR3 loop: CASSHGTGETFF. CDR3 bases: TGTGCCAGCAGCCATGGGACAGGGGAGACTTTCTTT.

The chain is built from TRBV11-2 and TRBJ2-1; no reliable D call. V was cut by 7 bases and J by 10 bases, with 17 bases left in between. Germline V gives CDR1 SGHAT, CDR2 FQNNGV. CDR3 size: 13 residues. The CDR3 DNA is TGTGCCAGCATCCCTGGAGCTGTTGGAGAGCAGTTCTTC. Protein sequence: CASIPGAVGEQFF.

The genes are TRBV5-1 and TRBJ2-7; 8 bases fit TRBD1. CDR1 and CDR2 from the germline V gene are SGHRS and YFSETQ. With V trimmed by 5 bases and J by 4 bases, 14 bases remained unmatched. This CDR3 has 16 amino acids. CDR3 sequence reads: CASSSGQGAEGYEQYF. The CDR3 DNA reads as TGCGCCAGCAGTTCGGGTCAGGGGGCGGAGGGTTACGAGCAGTACTTC. The full variable domain, with the rest looked up from reference TRBV5-1 and TRBJ2-7, is KAGVTQTPRYLIKTRGQQVTLSCSPISGHRSVSWYQQTPGQGLQFLFEYFSETQRNKGNFPGRFSGRQFSNSRSEMNVSTLELGDSALYLCASSSGQGAEGYEQYFGPGTRLTVT.

The chain has TRBV4-3 and TRBJ2-5; the match to TRBD2 covers 9 bases. This CDR3 region has 16 residues. V shed 3 bases, J shed 3 bases, and the junction held 8 bases outside the gene matches. Germline V gene sequence: CDR1 LGHNA, CDR2 YSLEER. CDR3 DNA sequence: TGCGCCAGCAGCCATGAATGGCGGGGGGGAAAAGAGACCCAGTACTTC. Translating gives CASSHEWRGGKETQYF.

The chain links TRBV11-3 to TRBJ2-2; 7 bases fit TRBD1. J was trimmed by 2 bases and V by 6 bases; bases with no gene match: 6. The CDR3 extends over 15 amino acids. In germline, CDR1 is SGHNT, CDR2 YENEEA. This CDR3 reads CASSSRDSNTGELFF. For the CDR3, the DNA is TGTGCCAGCAGTTCACGGGACAGCAACACCGGGGAGCTGTTTTTT. Filled out from reference TRBV11-3 and TRBJ2-2, the complete variable domain reads EAGVVQSPRYKIIEKKQPVAFWCNPISGHNTLYWYLQNLGQGPELLIRYENEEAVDDSQLPKDRFSAERLKGVDSTLKIQPAELGDSAVYLCASSSRDSNTGELFFGEGSRLTVL.

The CDR3, as DNA: TGTGCCAGCAGCCCCGAAGACAGGGGGAAGACCCAGTACTTC. This translates into CASSPEDRGKTQYF. The chain has TRBV7-8 and TRBJ2-5; TRBD1 matches 9 bases. Germline-derived CDR1 and CDR2 are SGHVS and FQNEAQ. CDR3 length: 14 residues. Trimming removed 5 bases from V and 6 bases from J; junction bases left unmatched: 7.

This chain links TRBV11-2 with TRBJ1-1; 7 bases align to TRBD1. The germline gives CDR1 SGHAT, CDR2 FQNNGV. Germline trimming cut 5 bases from V and 4 bases from J; bases unmatched to any gene: 10. CDR3 length: 15 residues. The CDR3 loop is CASSPSGGEGTEAFF. DNA for the CDR3: TGTGCCAGCAGCCCCTCAGGGGGAGAGGGCACTGAAGCTTTCTTT.

The chain is built from TRBV5-5 and TRBJ2-1, with 12 nucleotides matching TRBD2. The CDR3 covers 15 residues. Germline lookup yields CDR1 SGHKS and CDR2 YYEKEE (reference sequence). Trimming took 3 bases from V and 9 from J; bases not matched to a gene: 7. The CDR3 spells CASSSTSGGNGEQFF. In nucleotides, the CDR3 is TGTGCCAGCAGCTCTACTAGCGGGGGGAATGGTGAGCAGTTCTTC. Full variable domain (outside the CDR3, taken from reference TRBV5-5 and TRBJ2-1): DAGVTQSPTHLIKTRGQQVTLRCSPISGHKSVSWYQQVLGQGPQFIFQYYEKEERGRGNFPDRFSARQFPNYSSELNVNALLLGDSALYLCASSSTSGGNGEQFFGPGTRLTVL.